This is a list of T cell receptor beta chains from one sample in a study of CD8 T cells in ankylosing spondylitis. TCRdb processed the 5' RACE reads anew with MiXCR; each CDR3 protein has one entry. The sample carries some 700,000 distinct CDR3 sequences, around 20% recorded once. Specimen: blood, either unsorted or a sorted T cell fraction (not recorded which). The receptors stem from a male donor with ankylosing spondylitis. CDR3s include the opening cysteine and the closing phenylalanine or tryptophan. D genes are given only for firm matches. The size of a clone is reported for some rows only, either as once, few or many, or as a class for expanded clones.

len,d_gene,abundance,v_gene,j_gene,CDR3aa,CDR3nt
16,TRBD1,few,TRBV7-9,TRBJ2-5,CASSLSTGRTEETQYF,TGTGCCAGCAGCTTATCGACAGGGCGAACCGAAGAGACCCAGTACTTC
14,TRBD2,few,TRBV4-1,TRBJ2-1,CASSPRLAGEEQFF,TGCGCCAGCAGCCCAAGACTAGCGGGAGAGGAGCAGTTCTTC
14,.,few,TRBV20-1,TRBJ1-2,CSASPPGFIYGYTF,TGCAGTGCCTCCCCTCCCGGGTTTATCTATGGCTACACCTTC
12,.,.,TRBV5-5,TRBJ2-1,CASSLDPAGQFF,TGTGCCAGCAGCCTCGACCCCGCAGGGCAGTTCTTC
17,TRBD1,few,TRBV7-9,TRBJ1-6,CASSSGQGNGYNSPLHF,TGTGCCAGCAGCTCGGGACAGGGGAACGGCTATAATTCACCCCTCCACTTT
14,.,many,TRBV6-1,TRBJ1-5,CASRPGGSNQPQHF,TGTGCCAGCAGGCCTGGGGGTTCAAATCAGCCCCAGCATTTT
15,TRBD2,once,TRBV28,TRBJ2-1,CASSQPSGGAHEQFF,TGTGCCAGCAGTCAACCTAGCGGGGGGGCACATGAGCAGTTCTTC
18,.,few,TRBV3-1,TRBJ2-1,CASSQDLIVGSSYNEQFF,TGTGCCAGCAGCCAAGACTTAATCGTGGGAAGCTCCTACAATGAGCAGTTCTTC
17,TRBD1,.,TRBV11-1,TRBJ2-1,CASSNTPGQGPYNEQFF,TGTGCCAGCAGCAATACCCCGGGACAGGGACCCTACAATGAGCAGTTCTTC
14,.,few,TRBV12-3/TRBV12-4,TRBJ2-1,CASSLSETYNEQFF,TGTGCCAGCAGTCTTAGCGAGACCTACAATGAGCAGTTCTTC
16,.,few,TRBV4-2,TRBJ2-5,CASSQRPGRGQETQYF,TGTGCCAGCAGCCAAAGACCGGGCCGGGGGCAAGAGACCCAGTACTTC
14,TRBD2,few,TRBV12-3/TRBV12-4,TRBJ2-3,CASRHGLVVDTQYF,TGTGCCAGCAGGCATGGACTAGTGGTAGATACGCAGTATTTT
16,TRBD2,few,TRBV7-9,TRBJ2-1,CASTIAGSSSYNEQFF,TGTGCCAGCACCATAGCGGGCTCAAGCTCCTACAATGAGCAGTTCTTC
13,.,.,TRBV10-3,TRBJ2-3,CAISIQGGDTQYF,TGTGCCATCAGTATCCAGGGCGGAGATACGCAGTATTTT
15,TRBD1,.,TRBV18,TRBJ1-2,CASSPDEGADYGYTF,TGTGCCAGCTCACCAGATGAGGGGGCGGACTATGGCTACACCTTC
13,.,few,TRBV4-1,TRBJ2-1,CASSPLGPIKQFF,TGCGCCAGCAGCCCGCTGGGACCTATAAAGCAGTTCTTC
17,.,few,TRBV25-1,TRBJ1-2,CASSGLGGAGVNYGYTF,TGTGCCAGCAGTGGGCTGGGTGGGGCAGGAGTGAACTATGGCTACACCTTC
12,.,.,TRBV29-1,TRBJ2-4,CSVGEAKNIQYF,TGCAGCGTGGGGGAGGCCAAAAACATTCAGTACTTC
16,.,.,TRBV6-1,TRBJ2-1,CASSEVVAGKYNEQFF,TGTGCCAGCAGTGAAGTGGTGGCGGGGAAATACAATGAGCAGTTCTTC
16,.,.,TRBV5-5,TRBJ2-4,CASSSATAGKGRIQYF,TGTGCCAGCAGCTCCGCTACAGCGGGTAAAGGGAGGATTCAGTACTTC
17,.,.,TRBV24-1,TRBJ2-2,CATSEKGSGGRPWELFF,TGTGCCACCAGTGAAAAAGGGTCGGGCGGACGTCCGTGGGAGCTGTTTTTT
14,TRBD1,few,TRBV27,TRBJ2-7,CASSLDRGRREQYF,TGTGCCAGCAGTTTGGACAGGGGGCGTCGGGAGCAGTACTTC
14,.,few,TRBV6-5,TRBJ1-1,CASSYSDSNTEAFF,TGTGCCAGCAGTTACTCTGACAGCAACACTGAAGCTTTCTTT
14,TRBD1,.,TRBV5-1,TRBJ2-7,CASSRDSKAYEQYF,TGCGCCAGCAGCCGGGACAGTAAGGCCTACGAGCAGTACTTC
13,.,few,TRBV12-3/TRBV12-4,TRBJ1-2,CASSLYSHYGYTF,TGTGCCAGCAGTTTGTACAGCCACTATGGCTACACCTTC
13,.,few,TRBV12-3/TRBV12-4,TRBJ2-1,CASIRGEDNEQFF,TGTGCCAGCATTCGGGGCGAGGACAATGAGCAGTTCTTC
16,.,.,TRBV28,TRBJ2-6,CASSTPRQSGANVLTF,TGTGCCAGCAGTACCCCCCGGCAGTCTGGGGCCAACGTCCTGACTTTC
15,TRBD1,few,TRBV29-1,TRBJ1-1,CSVEDKQGENTEAFF,TGCAGCGTTGAAGATAAACAGGGGGAGAACACTGAAGCTTTCTTT
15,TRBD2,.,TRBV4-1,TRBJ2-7,CASSPSSGGLYEQYF,TGCGCCAGCAGCCCATCTAGCGGGGGGCTTTACGAGCAGTACTTC
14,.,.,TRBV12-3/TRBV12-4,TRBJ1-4,CASSLGINGEKLFF,TGTGCCAGCAGTTTAGGCATCAACGGGGAAAAACTGTTTTTT
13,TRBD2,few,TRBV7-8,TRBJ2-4,CASSSGGANIQYF,TGTGCCAGCAGCTCCGGGGGGGCAAACATTCAGTACTTC
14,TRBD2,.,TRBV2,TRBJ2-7,CASSELAGLQEQYF,TGTGCCAGCAGTGAATTAGCGGGGCTTCAGGAGCAGTACTTC
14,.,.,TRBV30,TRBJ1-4,CAWSKGQIEEKLFF,TGTGCCTGGAGTAAGGGTCAAATCGAGGAAAAACTGTTTTTT
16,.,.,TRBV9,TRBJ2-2,CASSDVPIGDTGELFF,TGTGCCAGCAGCGATGTTCCGATAGGTGACACCGGGGAGCTGTTTTTT
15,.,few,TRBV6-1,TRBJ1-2,CASSEKARSVGGYTF,TGTGCCAGCAGTGAAAAGGCACGGTCGGTGGGTGGCTACACCTTC
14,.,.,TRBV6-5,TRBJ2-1,CASSYHPAGNEQFF,TGTGCCAGCAGTTACCACCCCGCGGGGAATGAGCAGTTCTTC
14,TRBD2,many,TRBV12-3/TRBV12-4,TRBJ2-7,CASSARTSLGEQYF,TGTGCCAGCAGTGCCCGGACTAGCCTGGGAGAGCAGTACTTC